The 3 T cell receptor beta chains below all came from one sample that was sequenced in a study of yellow fever vaccine responses in identical twins. TCRdb used MiXCR to reprocess the RT-PCR reads, holding one entry per CDR3 protein. The table has some 20,000 distinct CDR3 sequences, roughly 73% seen once. This material consisted of T cells from blood (PBMCs), unsorted or a sorted subset (not recorded which), taken before or after yellow fever vaccination (not recorded which). Receptors were obtained from a woman younger than 30 who received the yellow fever vaccine.

The CDR3 nucleotides are TGCAGCGTCAACCGACCCTCTCGGACAGGGTTCGTTTGGGAGCAGTTCTTC. Protein product: CSVNRPSRTGFVWEQFF. This sequence joins TRBV29-1 and TRBJ2-1; 8 bases agree with TRBD1. The CDR3 is made up of 17 amino acids. CDR1 is SQVTM and CDR2 is ANQGSEA in the germline V gene. Trimming at V came to 6 bases and at J to 10 bases, leaving 23 bases not matched to a gene.

The gene calls are TRBV25-1 and TRBJ1-3; D is possibly TRBD1 (5 bases). The CDR3 is 16 residues long. V lost 5 bases to trimming and J lost 0 bases, with 14 bases between them. The germline CDR1 and CDR2 sequences are MGHDK and SYGVNS. CDR3 in amino acids: CASSRQKPTSGNTIYF. The CDR3 DNA sequence: TGTGCCAGCAGTCGACAGAAGCCTACCTCTGGAAACACCATATATTTT. Full variable domain (remainder filled in from reference TRBV25-1 and TRBJ1-3): EADIYQTPRYLVIGTGKKITLECSQTMGHDKMYWYQQDPGMELHLIHYSYGVNSTEKGDLSSESTVSRIRTEHFPLTLESARPSHTSQYLCASSRQKPTSGNTIYFGEGSWLTVV.

This CDR3 reads CASSQDRTSRETQYF. The CDR3 nucleotides are TGTGCCAGCAGCCAAGATCGGACTAGCCGGGAGACCCAGTACTTC. The chain uses TRBV3-1 and TRBJ2-5; 8 bases match TRBD2. The V gene end was trimmed by 0 bases and the J gene end by 5 bases; junction bases not matched to a gene: 5. This CDR3 is 15 amino acids long. CDR1 LGHDT and CDR2 YNNKEL come from the germline V gene (reference sequence).